This note documents a single TCR beta chain sequence. Sequenced by immunoSEQ multiplex PCR; TCRdb stores in-frame clones only, minus some. The sample has roughly 70,000 clones, approximately 93% seen once. The data originate from a study of siplizumab effects on memory and regulatory T cells. The CDR3 extends over 14 amino acids. Germline CDR1 reads SQVTM; CDR2 reads ANQGSEA. V was pared by 7 bases and J by 1 base, with 17 bases between. The V gene is TRBV29-1, the J gene TRBJ2-7, with D hard to call. The TCR sequence derives from a human donor in good health. What was sequenced was CD8+ T cells sorted from blood. The CDR3 spells CSARPPDLSYEQYF. The DNA for the CDR3 is TGCAGCGCCCGACCCCCAGACCTTTCCTACGAGCAGTACTTC.